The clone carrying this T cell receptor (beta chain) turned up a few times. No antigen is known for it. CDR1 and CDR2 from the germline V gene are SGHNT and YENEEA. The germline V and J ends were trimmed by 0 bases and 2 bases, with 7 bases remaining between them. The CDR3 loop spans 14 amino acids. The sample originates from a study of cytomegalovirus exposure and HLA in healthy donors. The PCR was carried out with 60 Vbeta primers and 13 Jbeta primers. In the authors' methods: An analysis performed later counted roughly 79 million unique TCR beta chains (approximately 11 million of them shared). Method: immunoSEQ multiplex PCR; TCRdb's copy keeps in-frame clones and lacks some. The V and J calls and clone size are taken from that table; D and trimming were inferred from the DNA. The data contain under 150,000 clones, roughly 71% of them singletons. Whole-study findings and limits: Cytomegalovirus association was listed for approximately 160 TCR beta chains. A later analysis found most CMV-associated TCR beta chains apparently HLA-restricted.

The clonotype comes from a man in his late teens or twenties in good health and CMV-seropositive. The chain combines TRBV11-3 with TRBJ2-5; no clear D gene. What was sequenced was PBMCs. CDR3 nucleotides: TGTGCCAGCAGCTTAGATCGCCAGCAAGAGACCCAGTACTTC. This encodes CASSLDRQQETQYF.